The 22 T cell receptor beta chains reported below all come from one sample, sequenced in a study of blood T cell repertoires in COVID-19. Measured with immunoSEQ multiplex PCR; TCRdb has only the in-frame clones, and not every one. The sample lists roughly 250,000 clones; about 88% were seen once. The sequenced sample was peripheral blood. The receptor set was obtained from a middle-aged woman who had recovered from COVID-19.

The chain employs TRBV6-6 and TRBJ1-2; 12 nucleotides line up with TRBD1. The ends lost 5 bases at V and 6 bases at J; junction bases unmatched: 7. The CDR3 spans 15 residues. Germline assignment: CDR1 MNHNY and CDR2 SVGAGI (reference sequence). The CDR3 loop reads CASSPPGQGADGYTF. The CDR3 nucleotides are TGTGCCAGCAGTCCGCCGGGACAGGGGGCCGATGGCTACACCTTC.

This chain uses TRBV4-2 with TRBJ2-7; a possible D gene is TRBD2 (5 bases). The germline V and J ends were trimmed by 2 bases and 4 bases, with 12 bases remaining between them. The CDR3 totals 14 residues. The germline V gene has CDR1 LGHNA and CDR2 YNFKEQ. The CDR3 protein is CASSQPGSVYEQYF. The CDR3 DNA follows: TGTGCCAGCAGCCAACCGGGGTCAGTTTACGAGCAGTACTTC.

The chain employs TRBV18 and TRBJ2-1; tentative D call: TRBD1 (5 bases). The CDR3 runs 19 residues. Looked up from germline, CDR1 is KGHSH and CDR2 is LQKENI. The V end was cut by 2 bases, the J end by 0 bases, with 20 bases between. The CDR3 bases are TGTGCCAGCTCACCAGATAAAGGGGTCCTAACCCTCTCCTACAATGAGCAGTTCTTC. Translating it yields CASSPDKGVLTLSYNEQFF.

The table lists this clone with a count of one. The V call is TRBV11-1, the J call TRBJ2-2; D remains unclear. Trimming took 1 base from V and 0 from J, leaving 9 bases between them. This CDR3 comprises 16 residues. Germline lookup yields CDR1 SGHAT and CDR2 FQDESV (reference sequence). The CDR3 DNA reads as TGTGCCAGCAGCTTAGGTGTCGGAGCGAACACCGGGGAGCTGTTTTTT. This encodes CASSLGVGANTGELFF.

The J gene is TRBJ2-4, the V gene TRBV21-1; TRBD2, the D gene given by the table, was not confirmed from the DNA. TRBV21-1 is shown as a pseudogene. This CDR3 contains 18 residues. CDR3 bases: TGTGCCAGCAATATAGGACTAGCGGGGCCCCTAGCCAAAAACATTCAGTACTTC. This encodes CASNIGLAGPLAKNIQYF.

In its sample, this clone was seen once. This chain connects TRBV5-6 to TRBJ2-7; D gene ambiguous. The germline V and J ends were trimmed by 4 bases and 3 bases, with 14 bases remaining between them. This CDR3 is 14 amino acids long. Germline V gene data show CDR1 as SGHDT and CDR2 as YYEEEE. The CDR3 coding sequence is TGTGCCAGCAGCCGTATCCTAGTCCTCTACGAGCAGTACTTC. It translates to CASSRILVLYEQYF. Based on the CDR3 plus reference TRBV5-6 and TRBJ2-7, the full variable domain is DAGVTQSPTHLIKTRGQQVTLRCSPKSGHDTVSWYQQALGQGPQFIFQYYEEEERQRGNFPDRFSGHQFPNYSSELNVNALLLGDSALYLCASSRILVLYEQYFGPGTRLTVT.

V and J are TRBV5-6 and TRBJ1-5; D remains ambiguous. Between the trimmed V and J ends, which lost 1 base and 5 bases, there was a span of 10 bases. CDR3 length: 14 residues. The germline V gene encodes CDR1 SGHDT and CDR2 YYEEEE. As DNA, the CDR3 is TGTGCCAGCAGCTTGTGGTTGAGCTATCAGCCCCAGCATTTT. It encodes CASSLWLSYQPQHF.

CDR3 bases: TGTGCCACCAGCAGAGATCAGGTCGGCTCTGGGGCCAACGTCCTGACTTTC. This translates into CATSRDQVGSGANVLTF. V gene TRBV15 combines with J gene TRBJ2-6; D gene ambiguous. The germline V gene encodes CDR1 LNHNV and CDR2 YYDKDF (reference sequence). Between the trimmed V and J ends, which lost 0 bases and 0 bases, there was a span of 9 bases. The CDR3 is made up of 17 amino acids.

V usage is TRBV5-4 and J usage is TRBJ2-3; D is ambiguous. V lost 4 bases, J lost 6 bases, and 6 bases lay in between. CDR1 is SGHNT, CDR2 YYREEE, per germline (reference sequence). The CDR3 length is 11 residues. CDR3 loop: CASSGRDTQYF. For the CDR3, the DNA is TGTGCCAGCAGCGGCAGGGATACGCAGTATTTT.

Written as DNA, the CDR3 is TGTGCCAGCAGCCTCCCGCTAGGCCCTGCCTCCGGGGAGCTGTTTTTT. Translated, it gives CASSLPLGPASGELFF. The chain employs TRBV5-6 and TRBJ2-2, with D uncertain. CDR3 length: 16 amino acids. Looked up from germline, CDR1 is SGHDT and CDR2 is YYEEEE. The V end lost 4 bases, the J end lost 6 bases, and 19 bases lay between the germline ends. Full variable domain (remainder filled in from reference TRBV5-6 and TRBJ2-2): DAGVTQSPTHLIKTRGQQVTLRCSPKSGHDTVSWYQQALGQGPQFIFQYYEEEERQRGNFPDRFSGHQFPNYSSELNVNALLLGDSALYLCASSLPLGPASGELFFGEGSRLTVL.

This clone was detected once. V is TRBV5-4 and J is TRBJ1-2, with 9 bases aligning to TRBD1. CDR3 length: 17 residues. V trimming: 0 bases; J trimming: 4 bases; junction bases outside the gene matches: 10. Per germline, CDR1 SGHNT and CDR2 YYREEE (reference sequence). In DNA form, the CDR3 reads TGTGCCAGCAGCTTGGACAGCCCCGGGACAGGGCCCTATGGCTACACCTTC. Translation gives CASSLDSPGTGPYGYTF.

This clone was found a few times. The chain joins TRBV28 to TRBJ1-5; perhaps TRBD1 as D (5 bases). CDR1 is MDHEN, CDR2 SYDVKM, per germline. The CDR3 has 16 amino acids. The V gene lost 7 bases and the J gene lost 1 base, with 17 bases spanning the gap. The CDR3 reads CASIFSGGDSNQPQHF. The DNA for the CDR3 is TGTGCCAGCATCTTCTCAGGAGGGGACAGCAATCAGCCCCAGCATTTT.

CDR3 in DNA: TGTGCCAGCAGCTTAAACGGGATAAGCACAGATACGCAGTATTTT. Protein: CASSLNGISTDTQYF. The chain is built from TRBV11-3 and TRBJ2-3, with D possibly matching TRBD2 (5 bases). V was cut by 2 bases and J by 0 bases, with 9 bases left in between. The CDR3 is made up of 15 amino acids. The germline V gene has CDR1 SGHNT and CDR2 YENEEA.

The rearrangement joins TRBV18 to TRBJ1-1; tentative D call: TRBD1 (5 bases). CDR1 KGHSH and CDR2 LQKENI come from the germline V gene. The CDR3 loop spans 14 amino acids. Trimming cost V 4 bases and J 0 bases, with 9 bases left between them. The DNA for the CDR3 is TGTGCCAGCTCACAGGGGCCGATGAACACTGAAGCTTTCTTT. It codes for CASSQGPMNTEAFF.

V is TRBV7-9 and J is TRBJ1-4; no clear D gene. CDR3 length: 14 residues. The germline gives CDR1 SEHNR, CDR2 FQNEAQ (reference sequence). V was cut by 5 bases and J by 7 bases, with 14 bases left in between. The chain's CDR3 is CASSPVVSGEKLFF. The CDR3 DNA sequence: TGTGCCAGCAGCCCCGTTGTCTCAGGTGAAAAACTGTTTTTT.

The rearrangement links TRBV7-2 to TRBJ2-2; 10 bases map to TRBD1. Germline V gene sequence: CDR1 SGHTA, CDR2 FQGNSA. V lost 6 bases and J lost 4; bases outside the gene matches: 8. The CDR3 runs 16 residues. CDR3 coding DNA: TGTGCCAGCAGAACCCCCGGGACAGGGGCCACCGGGGAGCTGTTTTTT. Translated, it gives CASRTPGTGATGELFF.

The chain links TRBV19 to TRBJ2-1; 8 nucleotides align to TRBD1. Germline values: CDR1 LNHDA, CDR2 SQIVND (reference sequence). V gave up 6 bases and J gave up 3 bases; unmatched junction bases: 7. The CDR3 totals 15 residues. This chain's CDR3 is CASRSPGTGYNEQFF. For the CDR3, the DNA is TGTGCCAGTAGGTCCCCCGGGACAGGCTACAATGAGCAGTTCTTC.

This chain joins TRBV19 and TRBJ2-1; 13 nucleotides align to TRBD2. Germline V gene lookup returns CDR1 LNHDA and CDR2 SQIVND (reference sequence). V lost 6 bases to trimming and J lost 4 bases; unmatched junction nucleotides: 3. There are 15 residues in the CDR3. CDR3 in amino acids: CASRTLAGGYNEQFF. CDR3 DNA: TGTGCCAGTAGAACACTAGCGGGAGGGTACAATGAGCAGTTCTTC.

This sequence joins TRBV19 and TRBJ1-6; 8 bases line up with TRBD1. Germline CDR1 reads LNHDA; CDR2 reads SQIVND (reference sequence). Unmatched junction bases numbered 7, after V lost 5 bases and J lost 7 bases. This CDR3 contains 15 residues. Here the CDR3 DNA reads TGTGCCAGTAGTTCGCGGGACAGGACGAATTCACCCCTCCACTTT. Translating gives CASSSRDRTNSPLHF.

CDR3 region: CASTTDLIKAPETGETRRGKLFF. The CDR3 DNA reads TGTGCCAGCACAACCGATCTAATTAAGGCCCCTGAGACAGGGGAGACTAGGAGGGGAAAACTGTTTTTT. This sequence joins TRBV2 and TRBJ1-4, with 8 positions matching TRBD1. V lost 7 bases, J lost 10 bases, and 38 bases stayed unmatched. This CDR3 spans 23 amino acids. CDR1 and CDR2 from the germline V gene are SNHLY and FYNNEI.

The rearrangement joins TRBV24-1 to TRBJ1-1, with D possibly being TRBD1 (6 bases). V was cut by 0 bases and J by 1 base, with 14 bases left in between. The CDR3 runs 17 residues. Germline V CDR1 and CDR2: KGHDR, SFDVKD. The CDR3 region is CATSDLYAGAANTEAFF. CDR3 nucleotide sequence: TGTGCCACCAGTGATTTGTATGCGGGGGCGGCGAACACTGAAGCTTTCTTT.

The J gene is TRBJ2-6, the V gene TRBV27; perhaps TRBD2 as D (5 bases). The V gene lost 3 bases and the J gene lost 1 base, with 13 bases spanning the gap. CDR1 and CDR2 (germline): MNHEY, SMNVEV (reference sequence). This CDR3 region has 17 residues. The CDR3 DNA follows: TGTGCCAGCAGTTTTACGGGGTCGGGATCTGGGGCCAACGTCCTGACTTTC. This gives the protein CASSFTGSGSGANVLTF.